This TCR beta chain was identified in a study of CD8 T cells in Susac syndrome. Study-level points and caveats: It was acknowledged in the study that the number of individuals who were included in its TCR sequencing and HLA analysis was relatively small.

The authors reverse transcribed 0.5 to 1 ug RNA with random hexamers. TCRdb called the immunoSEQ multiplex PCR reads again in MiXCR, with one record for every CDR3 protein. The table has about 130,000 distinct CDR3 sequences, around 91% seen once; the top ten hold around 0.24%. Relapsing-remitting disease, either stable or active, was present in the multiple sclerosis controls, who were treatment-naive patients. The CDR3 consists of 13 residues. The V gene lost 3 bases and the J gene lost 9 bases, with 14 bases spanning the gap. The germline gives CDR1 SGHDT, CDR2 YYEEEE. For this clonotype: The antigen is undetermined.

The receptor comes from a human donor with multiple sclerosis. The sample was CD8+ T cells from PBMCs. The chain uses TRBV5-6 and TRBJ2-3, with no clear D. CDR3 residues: CASSSNLHPTQYF. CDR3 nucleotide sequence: TGTGCCAGCAGCTCAAACCTGCACCCCACGCAGTATTTT.